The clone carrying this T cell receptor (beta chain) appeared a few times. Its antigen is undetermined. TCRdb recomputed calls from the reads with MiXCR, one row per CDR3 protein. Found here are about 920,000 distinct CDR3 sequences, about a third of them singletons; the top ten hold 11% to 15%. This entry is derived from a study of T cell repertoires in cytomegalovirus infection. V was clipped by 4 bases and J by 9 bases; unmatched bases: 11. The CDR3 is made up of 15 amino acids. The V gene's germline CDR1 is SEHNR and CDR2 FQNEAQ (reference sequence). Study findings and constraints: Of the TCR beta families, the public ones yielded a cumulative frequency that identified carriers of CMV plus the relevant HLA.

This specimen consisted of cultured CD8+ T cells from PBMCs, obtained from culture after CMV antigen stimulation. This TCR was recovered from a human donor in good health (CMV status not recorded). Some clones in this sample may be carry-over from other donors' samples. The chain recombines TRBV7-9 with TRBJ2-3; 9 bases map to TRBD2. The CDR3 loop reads CASSWAGTSGPTQYF. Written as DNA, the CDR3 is TGTGCCAGCAGCTGGGCCGGAACTAGCGGGCCAACGCAGTATTTT.